Here is one T cell receptor (beta chain) with its context. These data are taken from a study of T cell responses to AZD1222 COVID-19 vaccine. Produced via immunoSEQ multiplex PCR; TCRdb's table is partial and in-frame only. The sample consists of 85,000 to 130,000 clones, approximately 89% of them appearing once. V lost 1 base and J lost 5, with 6 bases in between. Germline CDR1 reads KGHSH; CDR2 reads LQKENI. The CDR3 runs 14 residues. The chain recombines TRBV18 with TRBJ1-6, with D tentatively TRBD1 (5 bases). The TCR comes from an adult in good health. The specimen was peripheral blood, collected on day 0 of AZD1222 vaccination. CDR3 loop: CASSPRDHNSPLHF. Written as DNA, the CDR3 is TGTGCCAGCTCACCACGGGACCATAATTCACCCCTCCACTTT. Full variable domain (remainder filled in from reference TRBV18 and TRBJ1-6): NAGVMQNPRHLVRRRGQEARLRCSPMKGHSHVYWYRQLPEEGLKFMVYLQKENIIDESGMPKERFSAEFPKEGPSILRIQQVVRGDSAAYFCASSPRDHNSPLHFGNGTRLTVT.